The 28 T cell receptor beta chains listed next were all sequenced from one sample in a study of T cells in Graves' hyperthyroidism and ophthalmopathy. Regions amplified from RNA transcripts were the TCR beta CDR3 regions. HTBI primers were the set used in a first-round RT-PCR of the TCR CDR3. A single record per CDR3 protein comes from TCRdb applying MiXCR to the multiplex PCR reads. The data show 300,000 to 450,000 distinct CDR3 sequences, approximately 14% seen once. The sample taken for sequencing was blood. The receptors were sampled from a woman aged 18-29 years with Graves' hyperthyroidism that later progressed to Graves' ophthalmopathy.

This clonotype was picked up many times. V gene TRBV6-1 combines with J gene TRBJ2-1; 7 bases map to TRBD2. V lost 2 bases and J lost 5; bases outside the gene matches: 6. CDR3 length: 15 residues. Germline CDR1 is MNHNS and CDR2 is SASEGT. The CDR3 nucleotides read TGTGCCAGCAGTGAACGGGGGGAGCTTGACAATGAGCAGTTCTTC. This encodes CASSERGELDNEQFF.

In this sample, this clonotype turned up many times. The V and J genes are TRBV6-5 and TRBJ2-3, with 7 bases lining up with TRBD2. V shed 2 bases, J shed 3 bases, and the junction held 14 bases outside the gene matches. Germline values: CDR1 MNHEY, CDR2 SVGAGI. The CDR3 contains 18 residues. CDR3: CASSYEDLAGEGTDTQYF. For the CDR3, the DNA is TGTGCCAGCAGTTACGAAGATTTGGCGGGAGAAGGTACAGATACGCAGTATTTT.

In its sample, this clonotype was seen many times. The V call is TRBV7-9, the J call TRBJ2-7; 8 nucleotides line up with TRBD1. CDR3 length: 15 residues. V shed 4 bases, J shed 3 bases, and the junction held 8 bases outside the gene matches. Germline lookup yields CDR1 SEHNR and CDR2 FQNEAQ (reference sequence). This chain's CDR3 is CASSSPRTGYYEQYF. The CDR3 DNA reads TGTGCCAGCAGCTCTCCTCGGACAGGGTACTACGAGCAGTACTTC.

This clonotype appeared many times. The chain has TRBV7-9 and TRBJ1-1, with D possibly TRBD1 on 5 matching bases. CDR1 SEHNR and CDR2 FQNEAQ come from the germline V gene (reference sequence). V was trimmed by 5 bases and J by 8 bases, leaving 15 bases between them. The CDR3 length is 13 residues. CDR3: CASSIRDEPEAFF. The CDR3 DNA is TGTGCCAGCAGCATTAGGGACGAGCCCGAAGCTTTCTTT. The whole variable domain, remainder taken from reference TRBV7-9 and TRBJ1-1, is DTGVSQNPRHKITKRGQNVTFRCDPISEHNRLYWYRQTLGQGPEFLTYFQNEAQLEKSRLLSDRFSAERPKGSFSTLEIQRTEQGDSAMYLCASSIRDEPEAFFGQGTRLTVV.

This clonotype has a count of ten or more. The chain carries TRBV5-1 and TRBJ2-7; D may correspond to TRBD1 or TRBD2 (5 bases each). Germline CDR1 reads SGHRS; CDR2 reads YFSETQ. This CDR3 has 13 residues. V was cut by 1 base and J by 6 bases, with 11 bases left in between. CDR3 in amino acids: CASSLNRGAEQYF. The DNA for the CDR3 is TGCGCCAGCAGCTTGAATCGAGGGGCCGAGCAGTACTTC.

A few counts support this clonotype. V is TRBV6-1 and J is TRBJ2-7; D not resolved. The CDR3 contains 14 residues. The germline V gene encodes CDR1 MNHNS and CDR2 SASEGT. With 7 bases removed from V and 2 bases from J, the gap between germline ends came to 15 bases. The CDR3 DNA reads TGTGCCAGCACCAATAGTTCGGCTGCCTACGAGCAGTACTTC. Amino acids: CASTNSSAAYEQYF.

The rearrangement joins TRBV7-9 to TRBJ1-6, with D uncertain. This CDR3 has 16 amino acids. Germline V gene sequence: CDR1 SEHNR, CDR2 FQNEAQ (reference sequence). Trimming removed 1 base at V and 8 bases at J, with 15 bases between. The CDR3 nucleotides are TGTGCCAGCAGCTTAGGAACGGGGAGTTCAGATTCACCCCTCCACTTT. This translates into CASSLGTGSSDSPLHF.

This clonotype was detected only a few times. This sequence joins TRBV7-9 and TRBJ2-2; the D gene is possibly TRBD1 (5 bases). This CDR3 is built from 16 residues. Trimming cost V 5 bases and J 1 base, with 14 bases left between them. CDR1 is SEHNR and CDR2 is FQNEAQ in the germline V gene (reference sequence). The CDR3 loop reads CASSQALQGNTGELFF. CDR3 bases: TGTGCCAGCAGCCAAGCCCTGCAGGGGAACACCGGGGAGCTGTTTTTT. The full variable domain, its missing parts supplied by reference TRBV7-9 and TRBJ2-2, is DTGVSQNPRHKITKRGQNVTFRCDPISEHNRLYWYRQTLGQGPEFLTYFQNEAQLEKSRLLSDRFSAERPKGSFSTLEIQRTEQGDSAMYLCASSQALQGNTGELFFGEGSRLTVL.

This clonotype was seen repeatedly, ten times or more. The rearrangement links TRBV27 to TRBJ2-7, with 7 positions matching TRBD2. The trim removed 7 bases at V and 6 bases at J, leaving 9 bases unmatched. The CDR3 spans 13 residues. Germline V lookup: CDR1 MNHEY, CDR2 SMNVEV (reference sequence). The CDR3 here is CASKVGGSSEQYF. The DNA for the CDR3 is TGTGCCAGCAAGGTGGGCGGGAGCTCCGAGCAGTACTTC.

A few counts support this clonotype. The V gene is TRBV29-1, the J gene TRBJ1-3, with 8 positions matching TRBD1. Germline V gene lookup returns CDR1 SQVTM and CDR2 ANQGSEA. V shed 3 bases, J shed 3 bases, and the junction held 1 base outside the gene matches. The CDR3 extends over 13 amino acids. The CDR3 here is CSVEDRDGNTIYF. CDR3 DNA: TGCAGCGTTGAGGACAGGGATGGAAACACCATATATTTT.

The table lists this clonotype with many counts. V usage is TRBV20-1 and J usage is TRBJ2-7, with a possible D match to TRBD2 (5 bases). Germline V gene lookup returns CDR1 DFQATT and CDR2 SNEGSKA (reference sequence). The CDR3 is 15 residues long. The V gene lost 6 bases and the J gene lost 0 bases, with 18 bases spanning the gap. The CDR3 nucleotides are TGCAGTGCCGCCGTCCGGGCGGGCCTCTCCTACGAGCAGTACTTC. This translates into CSAAVRAGLSYEQYF.

This clonotype was seen repeatedly, ten times or more. The V call is TRBV5-1, the J call TRBJ2-4, with 7 bases identical to TRBD1. The CDR3 spans 15 residues. CDR1 and CDR2 (germline): SGHRS, YFSETQ. The V segment lost 0 bases and the J segment 3 bases; nucleotides outside the gene matches: 3. The CDR3 is CASSLGDRDKNIQYF. The CDR3 region has the DNA TGCGCCAGCAGCTTGGGGGACAGAGACAAAAACATTCAGTACTTC. Based on the CDR3 plus reference TRBV5-1 and TRBJ2-4, the full variable domain is KAGVTQTPRYLIKTRGQQVTLSCSPISGHRSVSWYQQTPGQGLQFLFEYFSETQRNKGNFPGRFSGRQFSNSRSEMNVSTLELGDSALYLCASSLGDRDKNIQYFGAGTRLSVL.

The chain has TRBV29-1 and TRBJ2-7; TRBD1 matches at 7 bases. Germline V gene data show CDR1 as SQVTM and CDR2 as ANQGSEA. V shed 0 bases, J shed 3 bases, and the junction held 2 bases outside the gene matches. The CDR3 sequence is 13 residues long. CDR3 region: CSVEDRDSYEQYF. DNA for the CDR3: TGCAGCGTTGAAGACCGGGACAGCTACGAGCAGTACTTC.

Concerning this clonotype: An end of the junction differs from the germline gene, which may be a read error. The J gene is TRBJ2-5, the V gene TRBV24-1; D may be TRBD1 (5 bases). The CDR3 length is 14 residues. Germline CDR1 KGHDR, CDR2 SFDVKD. The CDR3 nucleotides read TGTGCCACCAGTGGATCAGGGCGGAAAGAGGCCCAGTACTTC. Residues: CATSGSGRKEAQYF.

This clonotype came up many times. The chain is built from TRBV5-8 and TRBJ2-3; unclear D gene. The CDR3 has 14 residues. Trimming removed 2 bases from V and 0 bases from J, with 7 bases in between. Germline loops: CDR1 SGHTS, CDR2 YDEGEE. CDR3 in amino acids: CASSFRASTDTQYF. CDR3 DNA sequence: TGTGCCAGCAGCTTTAGGGCCAGCACAGATACGCAGTATTTT.

This clonotype was found many times. The V gene is TRBV12-3 or TRBV12-4, the J gene TRBJ1-4, with D uncertain. The germline V and J ends were trimmed by 2 bases and 8 bases, with 12 bases remaining between them. The CDR3 consists of 14 residues. DNA for the CDR3: TGTGCCAGCAGTTTATTAGGCAGGAAGGAAAAACTGTTTTTT. It yields the protein CASSLLGRKEKLFF.

The V and J genes are TRBV10-2 and TRBJ2-2; 11 bases are a match to TRBD2. CDR3 size: 15 residues. Per germline, CDR1 WSHSY and CDR2 SAAADI. V trimming: 10 bases; J trimming: 0 bases; junction bases outside the gene matches: 4. Here the CDR3 DNA reads TGCGCCAACCCACTAGCGGGGGCGAACACCGGGGAGCTGTTTTTT. It encodes CANPLAGANTGELFF.

A single count supports this clonotype. The junction differs from germline at one of its ends, possibly a read error. V is TRBV20-1 and J is TRBJ2-7, with a tentative D call TRBD2 (6 bases). The CDR3 extends over 15 amino acids. Germline V gives CDR1 DFQATT, CDR2 SNEGSKA (reference sequence). DNA for the CDR3: TGCAGGCGTTCGGGGGAGTTGATAGGTTCCTACGAGCGGTACTTC. Translated: CRRSGELIGSYERYF.

This chain connects TRBV19 to TRBJ2-6; 7 positions match TRBD1. Germline lookup yields CDR1 LNHDA and CDR2 SQIVND (reference sequence). V trimming: 6 bases; J trimming: 0 bases; junction bases outside the gene matches: 8. CDR3 size: 17 residues. The CDR3 sequence is CASSHRDRTSGANVLTF. As DNA, the CDR3 is TGTGCCAGTAGCCATCGGGACAGAACCTCTGGGGCCAACGTCCTGACTTTC.

At least ten counts were recorded for this clonotype. The chain uses TRBV28 and TRBJ2-7, with D hard to call. The CDR3 has 15 residues. Germline CDR1 reads MDHEN; CDR2 reads SYDVKM. Trimming cost V 5 bases and J 6 bases, with 20 bases left between them. As DNA, the CDR3 is TGTGCCAGCAGTCTGCTAGGGCCTCCGTCTTCCGAGCAGTACTTC. Protein: CASSLLGPPSSEQYF.

The rearrangement links TRBV4-3 to TRBJ2-3; D unclear. This CDR3 spans 12 amino acids. Trimming stripped 0 bases from V and 6 bases from J, with 4 bases between. In germline, CDR1 is LGHNA, CDR2 YSLEER. The CDR3 nucleotides are TGCGCCAGCAGCCAAGAGAGGGATACGCAGTATTTT. Translated, it gives CASSQERDTQYF.

This chain connects TRBV7-9 to TRBJ2-6; 8 nucleotides line up with TRBD1. J was trimmed by 4 bases and V by 9 bases; bases with no gene match: 11. Germline V gene data show CDR1 as SEHNR and CDR2 as FQNEAQ (reference sequence). This CDR3 has 16 residues. The CDR3 DNA reads as TGTGCCAGATCGACCGGACAGGGTTACGGGGCCAACGTCCTGACTTTC. Protein: CARSTGQGYGANVLTF.

This clonotype was seen ten or more times. The chain employs TRBV27 and TRBJ1-2; tentatively, D is TRBD1 (5 bases). There are 14 residues in the CDR3. Germline CDR1 and CDR2: MNHEY and SMNVEV (reference sequence). Trimming cost V 4 bases and J 6 bases, with 15 bases left between them. The CDR3 bases are TGTGCCAGCAGTTCGGGGGTTCATCTGAATGGCTACACCTTC. It encodes CASSSGVHLNGYTF.

This clonotype was seen repeatedly, ten times or more. The chain employs TRBV12-3 or TRBV12-4 and TRBJ2-7, with TRBD2 identical over 10 bases. This CDR3 comprises 15 residues. The trim removed 3 bases at V and 1 base at J, leaving 3 bases unmatched. The CDR3 sequence: CASSFGAGGSYEQYF. For the CDR3, the DNA is TGTGCCAGCAGTTTCGGAGCGGGAGGGTCCTACGAGCAGTACTTC.

The sample holds many counts of this clonotype. The chain uses TRBV2 and TRBJ2-1; perhaps TRBD1 as D (6 bases). Germline CDR1 SNHLY, CDR2 FYNNEI. The V end lost 4 bases, the J end lost 7 bases, and 20 bases lay between the germline ends. The CDR3 is 16 residues long. The CDR3: CASSGHLRSGVNEQFF. CDR3 bases: TGTGCCAGCAGTGGCCACTTGCGGTCAGGGGTAAATGAGCAGTTCTTC.

Concerning this clonotype itself: Since a much larger clone is just one base distant, this may be a read error. The chain is built from TRBV28 and TRBJ1-5; TRBD1 matches 7 bases. The CDR3 is 13 residues long. The V gene end was trimmed by 11 bases and the J gene end by 3 bases; junction bases not matched to a gene: 7. The V gene's germline CDR1 is MDHEN and CDR2 SYDVKM. The CDR3 region has the DNA TGTGCCGGCGACAGGGAATACAATCAGCCCCAGCATTTT. This gives the protein CAGDREYNQPQHF.

This clonotype appeared a few times. CDR3 bases: TGCAGTGCTAGAGGACAGGGAGGGAACAATCAGCCCCAGCATTTT. Protein product: CSARGQGGNNQPQHF. The rearrangement uses TRBV20-1 and TRBJ1-5, with 7 positions matching TRBD1. The CDR3 is made up of 15 amino acids. J was trimmed by 3 bases and V by 1 base; bases with no gene match: 6. From germline, CDR1 is DFQATT and CDR2 SNEGSKA (reference sequence).

This clonotype was counted at least ten times. The CDR3 here is CASSYSSRDPSRDYEQYF. CDR3 in DNA: TGTGCCAGCAGTTACTCGAGCCGGGACCCCAGCCGGGACTACGAGCAGTACTTC. V and J are TRBV6-2 or TRBV6-3 and TRBJ2-7; D may be TRBD1 or TRBD2 (5 bases each). The germline V and J ends were trimmed by 0 bases and 3 bases, with 21 bases remaining between them. The CDR3 has 18 residues. Germline assignment: CDR1 MNHEY and CDR2 SVGEGT.